The present entry profiles one TCR beta chain with its context. The antigen it recognizes is unknown. It has no much larger one-base neighbor in the sample; base qualities were not kept. The cohort consisted of hundreds of healthy bone marrow donors. At the time of sampling, all cohort members were nominally healthy, though unrecorded immune exposures were likely present. The donor tested CMV seropositive, placing the donor among the 289 seropositive members of the cohort. A peripheral blood sample was provided by each donor, and peripheral blood mononuclear cells were used for TCR beta sequencing. Genomic DNA was extracted from the blood cell samples with the Qiagen DNeasy Blood Extraction Kit. Libraries were prepared through the immunoSEQ multiplex PCR assay. For the multiplex PCR, a mixture combining 60 forward primers for TCR Vbeta segments and 13 reverse primers for TCR Jbeta segments was used. A multiplex PCR assay on genomic DNA amplified the CDR3 region of rearranged TCR beta genes. The Illumina HiSeq System was used to sequence the amplified TCR beta libraries as 87-base-pair reads. In the authors' own workflow: Across the roughly 700 repertoires, a later analysis counted 80 million or so unique TCR beta chains, 9.5 million to 13 million of which were shared by at least two donors. A nearest-neighbor algorithm error-corrected the raw reads and collapsed the reads into unique sequences, merging closely related sequences to remove PCR and sequencing errors. Alignment of CDR3 sequences to IMGT reference sequences was used to assign V, D and J gene segments. Each retained sequence needed at least a six-nucleotide match to both a V gene segment and a J gene segment. Rearrangements were called productive when the CDR3 lacked stop codons and stayed in frame with V and J; all others were non-productive. CDR3 was defined by IMGT convention, running from the second conserved V-encoded cysteine to the conserved J-encoded phenylalanine. The earlier analysis of 500 to 650 of the donors excluded any sequence lacking an unambiguous match to a single V gene segment. In an earlier analysis of some 590 of the donors, a V segment was called functional when productive rearrangements were above 56.7%, and segregating when the standard deviation between donors exceeded 5%. A statistical classification framework was built to diagnose cytomegalovirus status from the catalog of TCR beta chain sequences. In a later analysis, V and J genes were assigned by comparing TCR nucleotide sequences against IMGT/GENE-DB human TR gene sequences. A later analysis assigned CDR3 sequences and most-parsimonious VDJ recombination scenarios with the TCRdist pipeline. In a later analysis, each TCR beta chain was defined by its CDR3 amino acid sequence together with its V-gene family, and reads lacking a unique V-gene family were excluded. As a way to deal with suspected cross-contamination and a sequencing artifact, a later analysis dropped nearly 600 nucleotide sequences that were highly shared and had low generation probability. In a later analysis, a clonal expansion index was calculated for each public chain from normalized within-repertoire ranks of inferred template counts. A later analysis computed generation probabilities with a VDJ recombination model fitted to out-of-frame rearrangements, and checked the results against IGoR. Hypergeometric tests were used in a later analysis to score TCR-TCR, TCR-HLA and TCR-CMV co-occurrence, with a repertoire-size bias correction applied to the TCR pairs. A later analysis estimated false discovery rates by permuting HLA or CMV assignments 20 times. A later analysis grouped co-occurring TCRs with DBSCAN, adding TCRdist sequence similarity when clustering within HLA-allele-positive subsets. Repertoires with fewer than 30,000 or more than 120,000 public chains, plus five repertoires with anomalous nucleotide sharing, were excluded from co-occurrence clustering. This immuneACCESS table, as held by TCRdb, lists in-frame sequences with V and J called but not all clones. Of the missing ones, under half trace to an unresolved V gene in checked studies; the others have no known cause. The D gene and trimming were derived from the DNA, and the V and J assignments and clone size from that table. This sample lists approximately 220,000 clones; about four fifths were detected once. Clones ranked in the top ten supply around 6% of the sample.

This specimen comes from a study of cytomegalovirus exposure and HLA in healthy donors (dated by TCRdb to 2017 to 2019). Describing the broader study: In an earlier analysis of around 540 of the donors, 276 Gb of sequence data and 90 million to 120 million unique TCR beta sequences from roughly 190 million T cells were reported. Approximately 310 gigabases of sequencing data and 80 million or so unique TCR sequences were included in an early release covering several hundred HLA-typed donors. The genetic ancestry cluster associated with self-reported Caucasian donors included 65% to 90% of the 300 to 450 genotyped donors. The study aimed to test whether cataloging public T cell receptors could reveal signatures of past pathogen exposure. The T cell repertoires of 666 subjects were profiled by immunosequencing and related to cytomegalovirus serostatus. Along with the roughly 700-subject first cohort, a separate validation cohort of more than 90 different subjects was used. To predict cytomegalovirus infection status, the study combined high-throughput TCR immunosequencing, statistical association of individual TCRs with disease status, and machine learning. A later analysis re-examined previously published TCR beta repertoires from around 670 donors and added high-resolution HLA genotyping to investigate patterns of TCR occurrence. The later analysis used no new phenotypic data to find candidate immune exposures, relying instead on TCR beta sequences and their occurrence across donors. An earlier analysis of 587 of the donors used high-throughput TCR beta sequencing to judge whether each TCR beta V gene segment behaved as functional or pseudogenic. Donor age, sex, ethnicity and CMV serostatus were compiled alongside the repertoire data. A later genetic analysis used genome-wide SNP genotypes for about 65% of the roughly 670 donors, treating that subset as a discovery cohort. All discovery cohort repertoires had been generated on a single sequencing platform. HLA typing covered class I and class II loci at four-digit resolution. Typing coverage varied by locus: 629-630 donors for A, B, C, DRB1 and DQB1; approximately 520 for DQA1; about 590 for DPA1; approximately 450 for DPB1. A handful of DR-DQ haplotypes were treated as single units for association and clustering because of strong linkage in the cohort. On average, roughly 200,000 unique TCR beta nucleotide sequences were sequenced per donor among more than 350 genotyped donors of the cohort, with 15% to 20% of those sequences being non-productive.

Beyond this particular receptor, the publication reports: According to a later analysis, parvovirus B19, influenza, CMV and Epstein-Barr virus appeared linked to several top co-occurrence clusters. In both the original and validation cohorts, the classifier was reported to diagnose cytomegalovirus status with high specificity and sensitivity. For the cohort, immune exposure information was limited to CMV serostatus. According to a later genetic analysis, donors in an Asian-associated ancestry cluster had fewer N-insertions in productive TCRs than the approximately 690-donor mean. In the study, some 160 TCR beta chains were listed as associated with cytomegalovirus. The sequencing pipeline was judged likely to have produced a cluster of highly shared sequence variants as a technical artifact. Correlated functional status among segregating V segments might reflect linkage disequilibrium, but an unknown experimental factor could not be ruled out. In a later genetic analysis, a missense DCLRE1C variant was associated with V-gene and J-gene trimming of TCR beta chains, and the association was replicated in an independent cohort. Broadly in line with IMGT annotations, most TCR beta V segments showed up in productive rearrangements about 87% or about 30% of the time in an earlier analysis of several hundred of the donors. Some IMGT-functional V segments, including TRBV6-2 and TRBV6-3, could not be distinguished by the 87-base-pair reads and were therefore excluded. This cohort had only TCR beta chains sequenced, and the lack of alpha or paired-chain data limited which features could be detected. A later analysis found that most CMV-associated TCR beta chains appeared HLA-restricted, with HLA associations seemingly driven largely by CMV exposure. In vitro tests confirmed that a few of the cytomegalovirus-associated TCR beta chains recognize cytomegalovirus antigens. In a later analysis, about 16,000 TCR beta sequences were associated with specific HLA alleles at a false discovery rate of 0.05. A further reported finding was that TCR beta sequences accurately predicted the HLA-A and HLA-B alleles for most subjects in the first cohort. The earlier analysis of 587 of the donors excluded roughly 17 rarely observed V segments, including chromosome 9 orphons, because counts were too low. Presence/absence analyses assumed roughly uniform sequencing depth across donors, an assumption that may not hold. When HLA alleles, especially DR and DQ, strongly co-occurred, TCR associations were difficult to assign to individual alleles. In a later analysis, TCR association rates were found to vary across HLA loci, with the most associated TCRs seen for DRB1 alleles and the fewest for HLA-C alleles. In a later analysis, HLA-associated TCR beta chains were found to be more clonally expanded and to have lower generation probabilities than equally common non-associated chains. Because HLA typing was unavailable for some donors at each locus, only the typed subset was used in association tests. Across donors, most TCR sequences were observed very rarely, whereas some public TCRs were present in many individuals. It was suggested by the authors that the approach could potentially be generalized to other disease states and immunological phenotypes.

From the cysteine through the phenylalanine, the CDR3 covers 13 amino acids. The CDR3 DNA has 39 bases and is translated from base 1. The germline V gene (reference sequence) gives CDR1 as MNHNY and CDR2 as SVGAGI. V and J are truncated by 2 bases and 2 bases respectively, leaving an intervening sequence of 6 bases. The specimen was PBMCs. The receptor comes from a man aged 35-49 years in good health and CMV-seropositive. The receptor chain draws on TRBV6-6 and TRBJ1-1; no D gene can be assigned with confidence. The DNA sequence is TGTGCCAGCAGTTACGCGAGTAACACTGAAGCTTTCTTT. Its coded protein is CASSYASNTEAFF.